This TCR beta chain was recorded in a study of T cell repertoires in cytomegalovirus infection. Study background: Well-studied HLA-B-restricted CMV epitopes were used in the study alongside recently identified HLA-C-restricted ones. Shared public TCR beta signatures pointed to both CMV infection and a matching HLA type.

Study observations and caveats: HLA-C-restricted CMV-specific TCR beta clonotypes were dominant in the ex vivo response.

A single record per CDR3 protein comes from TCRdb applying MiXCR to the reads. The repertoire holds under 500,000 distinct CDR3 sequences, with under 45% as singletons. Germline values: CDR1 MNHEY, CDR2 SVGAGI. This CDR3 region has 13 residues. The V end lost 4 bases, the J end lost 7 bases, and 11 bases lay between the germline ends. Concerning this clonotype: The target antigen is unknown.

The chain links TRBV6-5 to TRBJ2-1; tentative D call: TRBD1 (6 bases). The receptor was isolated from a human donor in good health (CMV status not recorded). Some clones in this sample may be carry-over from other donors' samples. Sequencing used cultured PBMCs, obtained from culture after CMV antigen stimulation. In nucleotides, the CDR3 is TGTGCCAGCAGTTCCGGGACACAGAATGAGCAGTTCTTC. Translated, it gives CASSSGTQNEQFF.